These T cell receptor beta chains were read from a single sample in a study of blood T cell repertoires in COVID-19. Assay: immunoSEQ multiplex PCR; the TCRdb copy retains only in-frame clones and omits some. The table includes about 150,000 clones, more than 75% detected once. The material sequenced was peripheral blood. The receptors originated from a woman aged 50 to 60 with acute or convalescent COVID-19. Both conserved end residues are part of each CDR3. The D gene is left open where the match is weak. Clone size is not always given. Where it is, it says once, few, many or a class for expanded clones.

cdr3_aa: CASSLKATASGTEAFF; cdr3_nt: TGTGCCAGCAGCTTAAAGGCTACAGCTTCCGGCACTGAAGCTTTCTTT; v_call: TRBV7-6; d_call: -; cdr3_length: 16; clone_size: few; j_call: TRBJ1-1
cdr3_aa: CSAGRGDYTEAFF; cdr3_nt: TGCAGCGCCGGACGAGGGGACTACACTGAAGCTTTCTTT; v_call: TRBV29-1; d_call: -; cdr3_length: 13; clone_size: once; j_call: TRBJ1-1
cdr3_aa: CASKHREPEAFF; cdr3_nt: TGTGCCAGCAAGCACCGGGAACCTGAAGCTTTCTTT; v_call: TRBV7-9; d_call: -; cdr3_length: 12; clone_size: -; j_call: TRBJ1-1
cdr3_aa: CASSQHLAGVYYGYTF; cdr3_nt: TGTGCCAGCAGCCAACACCTTGCAGGGGTCTACTATGGCTACACCTTC; v_call: TRBV4-2; d_call: -; cdr3_length: 16; clone_size: -; j_call: TRBJ1-2
cdr3_aa: CAIKTTENTEAFF; cdr3_nt: TGTGCCATCAAGACGACAGAAAACACTGAAGCTTTCTTT; v_call: TRBV10-3; d_call: -; cdr3_length: 13; clone_size: -; j_call: TRBJ1-1
cdr3_aa: CASSQEGSYNSPLHF; cdr3_nt: TGCGCCAGCAGCCAGGAGGGCTCCTATAATTCACCCCTCCACTTT; v_call: TRBV4-3; d_call: -; cdr3_length: 15; clone_size: -; j_call: TRBJ1-6
cdr3_aa: CASSPGTGTEAFF; cdr3_nt: TGCGCCAGCAGCCCCGGGACAGGCACTGAAGCTTTCTTT; v_call: TRBV5-1; d_call: TRBD1; cdr3_length: 13; clone_size: once; j_call: TRBJ1-1
cdr3_aa: CASRPGTVTEAFF; cdr3_nt: TGTGCCAGCAGGCCCGGGACAGTCACTGAAGCTTTCTTT; v_call: TRBV2; d_call: TRBD1; cdr3_length: 13; clone_size: -; j_call: TRBJ1-1
cdr3_aa: CAIKRQGGTEAFF; cdr3_nt: TGTGCCATCAAGCGACAGGGGGGAACTGAAGCTTTCTTT; v_call: TRBV10-3; d_call: TRBD1; cdr3_length: 13; clone_size: -; j_call: TRBJ1-1
cdr3_aa: CASSKRTDSTPGELFF; cdr3_nt: TGTGCCAGCAGCAAACGAACGGACAGTACGCCCGGGGAGCTGTTTTTT; v_call: TRBV28; d_call: -; cdr3_length: 16; clone_size: -; j_call: TRBJ2-2
cdr3_aa: CASSLYGGSTDTQYF; cdr3_nt: TGTGCCAGCAGCTTATACGGGGGAAGCACAGATACGCAGTATTTT; v_call: TRBV7-3; d_call: -; cdr3_length: 15; clone_size: once; j_call: TRBJ2-3
cdr3_aa: CASSLKNNGEQYF; cdr3_nt: TGTGCCAGCAGCTTAAAAAATAACGGCGAGCAGTACTTC; v_call: TRBV7-3; d_call: -; cdr3_length: 13; clone_size: few; j_call: TRBJ2-7
cdr3_aa: CASKGSGESDTQYF; cdr3_nt: TGTGCCAGTAAAGGTAGCGGGGAGTCAGATACGCAGTATTTT; v_call: TRBV19; d_call: TRBD2; cdr3_length: 14; clone_size: few; j_call: TRBJ2-3
cdr3_aa: CASSLSVVGGEQETQYF; cdr3_nt: TGTGCCAGCAGTTTAAGTGTTGTAGGCGGAGAACAAGAGACCCAGTACTTC; v_call: TRBV27; d_call: -; cdr3_length: 17; clone_size: -; j_call: TRBJ2-5
cdr3_aa: CASGSFDRGGKTQYF; cdr3_nt: TGTGCCAGCGGAAGCTTCGACAGGGGAGGAAAGACCCAGTACTTC; v_call: TRBV6-6; d_call: TRBD1; cdr3_length: 15; clone_size: -; j_call: TRBJ2-5
cdr3_aa: CASSSDPAVSTDTQYF; cdr3_nt: TGCGCCAGCAGTTCTGACCCGGCGGTAAGCACAGATACGCAGTATTTT; v_call: TRBV5-1; d_call: -; cdr3_length: 16; clone_size: once; j_call: TRBJ2-3
cdr3_aa: CASSLTGSSSGNTIYF; cdr3_nt: TGTGCCAGCAGCTTAACAGGGAGCTCCTCTGGAAACACCATATATTTT; v_call: TRBV7-2; d_call: -; cdr3_length: 16; clone_size: once; j_call: TRBJ1-3
cdr3_aa: CASSRGATEAFF; cdr3_nt: TGTGCCAGCAGCCGGGGGGCCACTGAAGCTTTCTTT; v_call: TRBV12-3/TRBV12-4; d_call: -; cdr3_length: 12; clone_size: -; j_call: TRBJ1-1
cdr3_aa: CASSVERGNSYNEQFF; cdr3_nt: TGTGCCAGCTCAGTCGAGCGGGGTAATTCCTACAATGAGCAGTTCTTC; v_call: TRBV18; d_call: TRBD2; cdr3_length: 16; clone_size: -; j_call: TRBJ2-1
cdr3_aa: CASSKHGSTDTQYF; cdr3_nt: TGTGCCAGCAGTAAACACGGGAGCACGGATACGCAGTATTTT; v_call: TRBV6-6; d_call: -; cdr3_length: 14; clone_size: -; j_call: TRBJ2-3
cdr3_aa: CASTPRVTNTIYF; cdr3_nt: TGTGCCAGTACCCCCAGGGTGACAAACACCATATATTTT; v_call: TRBV19; d_call: -; cdr3_length: 13; clone_size: -; j_call: TRBJ1-3
cdr3_aa: CASSISPIGASGNSPLHF; cdr3_nt: TGTGCCAGTAGTATCTCCCCCATTGGGGCCTCAGGAAATTCACCCCTCCACTTT; v_call: TRBV19; d_call: -; cdr3_length: 18; clone_size: once; j_call: TRBJ1-6
cdr3_aa: CASSPNSQVAEAFF; cdr3_nt: TGTGCCAGCTCACCGAATTCACAGGTAGCTGAAGCTTTCTTT; v_call: TRBV18; d_call: -; cdr3_length: 14; clone_size: few; j_call: TRBJ1-1
cdr3_aa: CASSWNGKGAYEQYF; cdr3_nt: TGCGCCAGCAGCTGGAACGGGAAGGGGGCATACGAGCAGTACTTC; v_call: TRBV5-1; d_call: TRBD1; cdr3_length: 15; clone_size: -; j_call: TRBJ2-7
cdr3_aa: CASSPPGAPLYGYTF; cdr3_nt: TGTGCCAGCTCACCTCCAGGGGCACCCTTGTATGGCTACACCTTC; v_call: TRBV18; d_call: -; cdr3_length: 15; clone_size: -; j_call: TRBJ1-2
cdr3_aa: CASSLEKGANYGYTF; cdr3_nt: TGTGCCAGCAGCTTGGAAAAGGGAGCTAACTATGGCTACACCTTC; v_call: TRBV5-8; d_call: -; cdr3_length: 15; clone_size: -; j_call: TRBJ1-2
cdr3_aa: CASSFGELRSPLHF; cdr3_nt: TGTGCCAGCAGCTTCGGGGAGTTAAGATCACCCCTCCACTTT; v_call: TRBV7-9; d_call: -; cdr3_length: 14; clone_size: few; j_call: TRBJ1-6
cdr3_aa: CASSPYRGAGELFF; cdr3_nt: TGTGCCAGCAGCCCCTACAGGGGGGCCGGGGAGCTGTTTTTT; v_call: TRBV7-6; d_call: TRBD1; cdr3_length: 14; clone_size: -; j_call: TRBJ2-2
cdr3_aa: CASGEDEKLFF; cdr3_nt: TGTGCCAGCGGAGAGGATGAAAAACTGTTTTTT; v_call: TRBV2; d_call: -; cdr3_length: 11; clone_size: -; j_call: TRBJ1-4
cdr3_aa: CASSSGTTKETQYF; cdr3_nt: TGCGCCAGCAGCAGCGGGACTACGAAAGAGACCCAGTACTTC; v_call: TRBV5-1; d_call: TRBD2; cdr3_length: 14; clone_size: few; j_call: TRBJ2-5
cdr3_aa: CASSQTSGGLDEQFF; cdr3_nt: TGTGCCAGCAGTCAAACTAGCGGGGGGCTCGATGAGCAGTTCTTC; v_call: TRBV27; d_call: TRBD2; cdr3_length: 15; clone_size: once; j_call: TRBJ2-1
cdr3_aa: CASGLSPLDTEAFF; cdr3_nt: TGTGCTAGTGGTTTAAGCCCTTTAGACACTGAAGCTTTCTTT; v_call: TRBV12-5; d_call: -; cdr3_length: 14; clone_size: -; j_call: TRBJ1-1
cdr3_aa: CASSRTSTSTGELFF; cdr3_nt: TGTGCCAGTTCCCGGACAAGCACCTCTACCGGGGAGCTGTTTTTT; v_call: TRBV5-4; d_call: -; cdr3_length: 15; clone_size: -; j_call: TRBJ2-2
cdr3_aa: CASSFAGGSGNTIYF; cdr3_nt: TGTGCCAGCAGCTTTGCAGGGGGGTCCGGAAACACCATATATTTT; v_call: TRBV5-4; d_call: TRBD1; cdr3_length: 15; clone_size: -; j_call: TRBJ1-3
cdr3_aa: CATSRDQGGAGWIYGYTF; cdr3_nt: TGTGCCACCAGCAGAGACCAGGGCGGCGCAGGGTGGATCTATGGCTACACCTTC; v_call: TRBV15; d_call: -; cdr3_length: 18; clone_size: -; j_call: TRBJ1-2
cdr3_aa: CASSLGGASGQPQHF; cdr3_nt: TGTGCCAGCAGCTTAGGTGGGGCTTCAGGGCAGCCCCAGCATTTT; v_call: TRBV7-2; d_call: -; cdr3_length: 15; clone_size: few; j_call: TRBJ1-5
cdr3_aa: CASSTDRENTEAFF; cdr3_nt: TGTGCCAGCAGCACTGACAGGGAGAACACTGAAGCTTTCTTT; v_call: TRBV21-1; d_call: -; cdr3_length: 14; clone_size: -; j_call: TRBJ1-1
cdr3_aa: CASSLTAGGIGDTQYF; cdr3_nt: TGTGCCAGCAGCTTAACGGCGGGGGGAATAGGAGATACGCAGTATTTT; v_call: TRBV7-3; d_call: TRBD2; cdr3_length: 16; clone_size: -; j_call: TRBJ2-3
cdr3_aa: CAWTGADTQYF; cdr3_nt: TGTGCCTGGACGGGGGCAGATACGCAGTATTTT; v_call: TRBV30; d_call: -; cdr3_length: 11; clone_size: -; j_call: TRBJ2-3
cdr3_aa: CASSFGGPSYEQYF; cdr3_nt: TGTGCCAGCAGTTTCGGGGGGCCATCCTACGAGCAGTACTTC; v_call: TRBV28; d_call: -; cdr3_length: 14; clone_size: -; j_call: TRBJ2-7
cdr3_aa: CASSKDRGPDRTNEKLFF; cdr3_nt: TGTGCCAGCAGTAAGGACAGGGGACCGGATAGGACTAATGAAAAACTGTTTTTT; v_call: TRBV5-6; d_call: TRBD1; cdr3_length: 18; clone_size: -; j_call: TRBJ1-4
cdr3_aa: CASSRGGSETQYF; cdr3_nt: TGTGCCAGCAGCCGGGGGGGATCAGAGACCCAGTACTTC; v_call: TRBV7-9; d_call: TRBD2; cdr3_length: 13; clone_size: many; j_call: TRBJ2-5
cdr3_aa: CASSLAGTGLNTEAFF; cdr3_nt: TGCGCCAGCAGCTTGGCCGGGACAGGGTTGAACACTGAAGCTTTCTTT; v_call: TRBV5-1; d_call: TRBD1; cdr3_length: 16; clone_size: few; j_call: TRBJ1-1
cdr3_aa: CASSLGRGDEKLFF; cdr3_nt: TGCGCCAGCAGCTTGGGCAGAGGAGATGAAAAACTGTTTTTT; v_call: TRBV5-1; d_call: -; cdr3_length: 14; clone_size: -; j_call: TRBJ1-4
cdr3_aa: CASSSAGTATYYGYTF; cdr3_nt: TGTGCCAGCAGCTCCGCCGGGACAGCTACCTACTATGGCTACACCTTC; v_call: TRBV7-2; d_call: TRBD1; cdr3_length: 16; clone_size: -; j_call: TRBJ1-2
cdr3_aa: CASSPSGVHNTGELFF; cdr3_nt: TGTGCCAGCAGCCCGAGCGGGGTTCATAACACCGGGGAGCTGTTTTTT; v_call: TRBV3-1/TRBV3-2; d_call: TRBD2; cdr3_length: 16; clone_size: -; j_call: TRBJ2-2
cdr3_aa: CASSRTRGMGYEQYF; cdr3_nt: TGTGCCAGCAGTCGAACGCGGGGAATGGGCTACGAGCAGTACTTC; v_call: TRBV6-5; d_call: -; cdr3_length: 15; clone_size: -; j_call: TRBJ2-7